The source of this TCR beta chain is a study of T-cell memory formation after mild COVID-19 (dated by TCRdb to 2020 to 2022). Study-wide context: Most TCR sequence clusters were specific to one of the two donors. Two young, previously healthy adult volunteers made up the cohort, one male and one female. In a couple of donors, T-cell clones that expanded and contracted after mild COVID-19 were tracked by sequencing TCRalpha and TCRbeta repertoires over time.

Sequencing used an Illumina NovaSeq 6000. Using 5'RACE with constant-segment primers, TCRalpha and TCRbeta cDNA libraries were constructed, with sample barcodes and unique molecular identifiers added in the process. RNA was extracted from every sample with Trizol reagent. Libraries were amplified in two PCR steps, with a second sample barcode and Illumina TruSeq adapters added in the second step. Sequencing of the libraries was done on an Illumina NovaSeq, producing 2 x 150 bp paired-end reads. The original methods were these. Demultiplexing of reads and collapsing into UMI-guided consensus sequences were performed with migec v1.2.7. Using mixcr v2.1.11, the UMI consensuses were aligned to TRA and TRB V and J templates and assembled into clonotypes. A clonotype was counted as expanded or contracted only when both edgeR and NoisET called the clonotype significant, with the noise models trained on biological replicates. edgeR calls used a false discovery rate-adjusted p below 0.01 and a log2 fold-change threshold of 1. As an exploratory analysis of dynamics, max-normalized trajectories of the 1000 most abundant clonotypes were examined with PCA combined with hierarchical clustering. The CD4 or CD8 phenotype of responding clones was assigned using the separately sequenced CD4+ and CD8+ repertoires. TCRdb reanalyzed the raw reads on its own, using fastp at Q25 for trimming and MiXCR for clone calling, and kept in-frame beta chains. CDR3 protein sequences are deduplicated, and each keeps its most common genes and DNA. Here the V and J calls rest on TCRdb's processing, not on the authors' analysis. The sample contains about 110,000 distinct CDR3 sequences, approximately 17% of them found a single time. Around 28% of the sample lies in the top ten.

V is cut by 1 base and J by 1 base, and the space between the germline ends is 7 bases. Counted from cysteine to phenylalanine, this CDR3 has 14 amino acids. Only the CDR3 DNA is retained, 42 bases long and in frame from the first base. In the germline V gene (reference sequence), CDR1 corresponds to SEHNR and CDR2 to FQNEAQ. Points the paper makes about the study in general: Contracting CD4+ clones were found mainly in CM and EM memory subsets, while CD8+ clones were enriched in EMRA. Whether the second-wave clones peaking on day 37 were SARS-CoV-2 specific was not confirmed. Clones that contracted from day 15 to 85 showed balanced CD4/CD8 phenotypes, whereas a second wave of clones that expanded from day 15 to 37 leaned towards CD4+. The study included only a couple of mild cases, and larger cohorts that include severe cases with pre-infection samples were judged to be necessary. Some responding clones were detected in pre-infection memory, which suggested that pre-existing cross-reactive memory T cells had joined the SARS-CoV-2 response.

Ficoll-Paque density gradient centrifugation was the method used to isolate PBMCs. Details on this clonotype: The antigen this receptor binds is unknown. No much larger clonotype is one base removed from it; base qualities were not supplied.

The specimen was PBMCs or a T cell subset sorted from them (not recorded which). The receptor was isolated from an adult woman who had mild COVID-19 (a few samples of this study predate the infection). The sample titles of this study are shuffled in the database, so cell type and time point are left out; the donor was told from shared clones. The sequence links TRBV7-9 to TRBJ1-1; the D gene is not confidently resolved. The DNA reads as follows: TGTGCCAGCAGCTTAGGGTTCTCGAACACTGAAGCTTTCTTT. It is translated as CASSLGFSNTEAFF.